This T cell receptor beta chain was observed in a study of blood T cell repertoires in COVID-19. Those enrolled in Seattle joined during active infection and were followed longitudinally afterward. Germline V CDR1 and CDR2: SNHLY, FYNNEI. The CDR3 is made up of 13 amino acids. Trimming took 6 bases from V and 0 from J, leaving 6 bases between them. The protocol was immunoSEQ multiplex PCR, while the TCRdb copy is restricted to in-frame clones and leaves out a portion. The table has a few hundred thousand clones, about 90% seen once; the top ten hold approximately 10%. Input material: peripheral blood. This TCR came from a woman in her seventies with COVID-19, enrolled during active disease. This chain uses TRBV2 with TRBJ1-3; D call uncertain. CDR3 in DNA: TGTGCCAGCAGACGGGACTCTGGAAACACCATATATTTT. Residues: CASRRDSGNTIYF.